The 3 T cell receptor beta chains reported below all come from one sample, sequenced in a study of CXCR3-negative and CXCR3-positive naive CD8 T cells. General study points: Greater hydrophobicity was found in TRB CDR3s of CXCR3-positive naive cells than of CXCR3-negative naive cells.

Their specific antigens are unknown. The method, 5' RACE with UMI labels, was used to prepare the TRB cDNA libraries. TCRdb reprocessed the 5' RACE reads and reports one entry per CDR3 protein, with no DNA. The specimen's table records roughly 110,000 distinct CDR3 sequences. Sequenced sample: naive CXCR3+ CD8+ T cells from blood. Subset meaning: CD45RO-CCR7+CD27+CD95- naive CD8+ T cells expressing CXCR3 (TNR3+). All receptors come from a human donor in good health. Some clones in this sample may be carry-over from other donors' samples.

The V gene is TRBV3-1, the J gene TRBJ2-1. The CDR3 totals 16 residues. Germline V CDR1 and CDR2: LGHDT, YNNKEL (reference sequence). The CDR3: CASSQYVGSSYNEQFF.

The chain recombines TRBV29-1 with TRBJ1-2; absent DNA, TCRdb's TRBD1 call cannot be checked. Per the germline V gene, CDR1 is SQVTM and CDR2 is ANQGSEA. The length of the CDR3 is 15 residues. This chain's CDR3 is CSVEHWDREGYGYTF.

The gene calls are TRBV9 and TRBJ2-6. CDR1 is SGDLS and CDR2 is YYNGEE in the germline V gene. CDR3 size: 15 residues. CDR3 sequence: CASSVVISGANVLTF.